The present TCR beta chain was sequenced within a study of blood T cell repertoires in COVID-19. The wider study: Acute and convalescent COVID-19 specimens originated in the United States, Italy and Spain. In each case, the material was cDNA or gDNA derived from T cells, B-cell-depleted T cells, or PBMCs.

In the authors' methods: Reference gene primers were amplified, and this amplification served to estimate nucleated cell counts. The protocol was immunoSEQ multiplex PCR, while the TCRdb copy is restricted to in-frame clones and leaves out a portion. The D gene and trimming were derived from the DNA, and the V and J assignments and clone size from that table. The table has 150,000 to 200,000 clones, 80% to 90% seen once; the top ten hold 12%. Germline V gene sequence: CDR1 LGHDT, CDR2 YNNKEL (reference sequence). There are 14 residues in the CDR3. Trimming removed 3 bases at V and 0 bases at J, with 8 bases between. Seattle participants joined during active infection and were tracked over time.

This chain joins TRBV3-1 (or the pseudogene TRBV3-2) and TRBJ2-5; tentative D call: TRBD2 (5 bases). The source of this sequence is a woman older than 75 with COVID-19, enrolled during active disease. Specimen: peripheral blood. This CDR3 is CASSQRGYQETQYF. The CDR3 nucleotides read TGTGCCAGCAGCCAGCGAGGGTACCAAGAGACCCAGTACTTC.